These T cell receptor beta chains were read from a single sample in a study of T cell changes during pregnancy in multiple sclerosis. Clones were sequenced by immunoSEQ multiplex PCR, and TCRdb holds only the in-frame ones, with some missing. The data hold fewer than 90,000 clones, with more than 80% observed a single time. This sample comprised peripheral blood, obtained in the second trimester of pregnancy. These receptors originate from a female donor with multiple sclerosis, enrolled in a pregnancy study. The CDR3 runs from the conserved cysteine through the conserved F or W. The order of the fields is CDR3 DNA, CDR3 protein, J gene, D gene, clone size, V gene, CDR3 length. A D gene is named only where the DNA matches it firmly. Size is omitted from some rows. Given values are once, few, many or a class for expanded clones.

cdr3_nt: TGTGCCAGCTCACCGGAGAGGGACAAGGCCTACGAGCAGTACTTC
cdr3_aa: CASSPERDKAYEQYF
j_call: TRBJ2-7
d_call: .
clone_size: once
v_call: TRBV18
cdr3_length: 15

cdr3_nt: TGTGCCAGCAGCCCCCGCATTGGAGGGATTAATAGCAATCAGCCCCAGCATTTT
cdr3_aa: CASSPRIGGINSNQPQHF
j_call: TRBJ1-5
d_call: .
clone_size: .
v_call: TRBV7-2
cdr3_length: 18

cdr3_nt: TGTGCCAGCTCACCACTCGACAGGGACGATTCACCCCTCCACTTT
cdr3_aa: CASSPLDRDDSPLHF
j_call: TRBJ1-6
d_call: TRBD1
clone_size: .
v_call: TRBV18
cdr3_length: 15

cdr3_nt: TGCGCCAGCAGCCAAGACTTCGGGTTGAACACTGAAGCTTTCTTT
cdr3_aa: CASSQDFGLNTEAFF
j_call: TRBJ1-1
d_call: .
clone_size: few
v_call: TRBV4-3
cdr3_length: 15

cdr3_nt: TGTGCCAGTAGTCCCCGGGACAGCCACAGGACTAACTATGGCTACACCTTC
cdr3_aa: CASSPRDSHRTNYGYTF
j_call: TRBJ1-2
d_call: TRBD1
clone_size: .
v_call: TRBV19
cdr3_length: 17

cdr3_nt: TGTGCCAGCAGCTTAGATTTGTCGGGGAACACAGATACGCAGTATTTT
cdr3_aa: CASSLDLSGNTDTQYF
j_call: TRBJ2-3
d_call: .
clone_size: .
v_call: TRBV7-2
cdr3_length: 16

cdr3_nt: TGCGCCAGCAGCCCGGAACCCGGGGATAGCAATCAGCCCCAGCATTTT
cdr3_aa: CASSPEPGDSNQPQHF
j_call: TRBJ1-5
d_call: .
clone_size: once
v_call: TRBV5-1
cdr3_length: 16

cdr3_nt: TGTGCCAGCAGCGTAGTATCCAGGGGGCATACTGAAGCTTTCTTT
cdr3_aa: CASSVVSRGHTEAFF
j_call: TRBJ1-1
d_call: TRBD1
clone_size: .
v_call: TRBV9
cdr3_length: 15

cdr3_nt: TGTGCCAGCAGCCGTAGCCGGGAGACTGAAGCTTTCTTT
cdr3_aa: CASSRSRETEAFF
j_call: TRBJ1-1
d_call: .
clone_size: .
v_call: TRBV13
cdr3_length: 13

cdr3_nt: TGTGCCAGCAGCGCTACAGGGAGCACAGATACGCAGTATTTT
cdr3_aa: CASSATGSTDTQYF
j_call: TRBJ2-3
d_call: .
clone_size: .
v_call: TRBV7-3
cdr3_length: 14

cdr3_nt: TGTGCCAGCCAGTTCAGGAACACTGAAGCTTTCTTT
cdr3_aa: CASQFRNTEAFF
j_call: TRBJ1-1
d_call: .
clone_size: .
v_call: TRBV25-1
cdr3_length: 12

cdr3_nt: TGCGCCAGCAGCTTGGAGGTGTGGGGGCTTAACTATGGCTACACCTTC
cdr3_aa: CASSLEVWGLNYGYTF
j_call: TRBJ1-2
d_call: .
clone_size: .
v_call: TRBV5-1
cdr3_length: 16

cdr3_nt: TGTGCCAGCAGTAGGAACAAGCCCCAGGGCAATCAGCCCCAGCATTTT
cdr3_aa: CASSRNKPQGNQPQHF
j_call: TRBJ1-5
d_call: .
clone_size: .
v_call: TRBV27
cdr3_length: 16

cdr3_nt: TGTGCCAGCAGCTTAGCGCGGGGGGGCCTGGTAAATGAGCAGTTCTTC
cdr3_aa: CASSLARGGLVNEQFF
j_call: TRBJ2-1
d_call: TRBD2
clone_size: .
v_call: TRBV7-2
cdr3_length: 16

cdr3_nt: TGTGCCAGCTCAATGCGGGACTCCCGGGACAATCAGCCCCAGCATTTT
cdr3_aa: CASSMRDSRDNQPQHF
j_call: TRBJ1-5
d_call: .
clone_size: .
v_call: TRBV18
cdr3_length: 16

cdr3_nt: TGTGCCAGCAGCCAGACGGACAGGGGACGCTATGGCTACACCTTC
cdr3_aa: CASSQTDRGRYGYTF
j_call: TRBJ1-2
d_call: TRBD1
clone_size: .
v_call: TRBV5-5
cdr3_length: 15

cdr3_nt: TGTGCCAGCAGTGAATATCAGGGTGGTTACACTGAAGCTTTCTTT
cdr3_aa: CASSEYQGGYTEAFF
j_call: TRBJ1-1
d_call: .
clone_size: .
v_call: TRBV25-1
cdr3_length: 15

cdr3_nt: TGTGCCAGCAGTTTAAGGGGGATTTGGAATTCACCCCTCCACTTT
cdr3_aa: CASSLRGIWNSPLHF
j_call: TRBJ1-6
d_call: .
clone_size: .
v_call: TRBV27
cdr3_length: 15

cdr3_nt: TGTGCCAGTAGGGGCACGGGCACAGATACGCAGTATTTT
cdr3_aa: CASRGTGTDTQYF
j_call: TRBJ2-3
d_call: .
clone_size: .
v_call: TRBV6-4
cdr3_length: 13

cdr3_nt: TGTGCCAGCAGTTACTCGAGGCTAGCGGGGGAGCAGTTCTTC
cdr3_aa: CASSYSRLAGEQFF
j_call: TRBJ2-1
d_call: TRBD2
clone_size: .
v_call: TRBV6-5
cdr3_length: 14

cdr3_nt: TGTGCTAGTGGTCTGGAGGGAAGGACAGGCTCCTACAATGAGCAGTTCTTC
cdr3_aa: CASGLEGRTGSYNEQFF
j_call: TRBJ2-1
d_call: .
clone_size: .
v_call: TRBV12-5
cdr3_length: 17

cdr3_nt: TGTGCCAGTAGTATAGGACTAGCGGGGACCTACGAGCAGTACTTC
cdr3_aa: CASSIGLAGTYEQYF
j_call: TRBJ2-7
d_call: TRBD2
clone_size: .
v_call: TRBV19
cdr3_length: 15

cdr3_nt: TGTGCCTGGAGTGGTGGGACAATAGCAGATACGCAGTATTTT
cdr3_aa: CAWSGGTIADTQYF
j_call: TRBJ2-3
d_call: .
clone_size: .
v_call: TRBV30
cdr3_length: 14

cdr3_nt: TGTGCCACCAGCAGACGGGGGGGGCATTCAGATACGCAGTATTTT
cdr3_aa: CATSRRGGHSDTQYF
j_call: TRBJ2-3
d_call: TRBD2
clone_size: .
v_call: TRBV15
cdr3_length: 15

cdr3_nt: TGTGCCAGCAGCCTTACTAGCGGGCTAAACACCGGGGAGCTGTTTTTT
cdr3_aa: CASSLTSGLNTGELFF
j_call: TRBJ2-2
d_call: TRBD2
clone_size: .
v_call: TRBV9
cdr3_length: 16

cdr3_nt: TGTGCCAGCAGCTCCTCGGGACAATTGAACACTGAAGCTTTCTTT
cdr3_aa: CASSSSGQLNTEAFF
j_call: TRBJ1-1
d_call: .
clone_size: .
v_call: TRBV11-3
cdr3_length: 15

cdr3_nt: TGTGCCAGCAGCCCGACAGGTGGACTCGGCTACACCTTC
cdr3_aa: CASSPTGGLGYTF
j_call: TRBJ1-2
d_call: .
clone_size: once
v_call: TRBV7-3
cdr3_length: 13

cdr3_nt: TGTGCCAGCAGCCACGGGGAATCTGGAAACACCATATATTTT
cdr3_aa: CASSHGESGNTIYF
j_call: TRBJ1-3
d_call: .
clone_size: .
v_call: TRBV4-2
cdr3_length: 14

cdr3_nt: TGCGCCAGCAGCCAAGATCGGGGTAGCAATCAGCCCCAGCATTTT
cdr3_aa: CASSQDRGSNQPQHF
j_call: TRBJ1-5
d_call: .
clone_size: .
v_call: TRBV4-3
cdr3_length: 15

cdr3_nt: TGTGCCAGCAGCTCGAAGGGGGATACGCAGTATTTT
cdr3_aa: CASSSKGDTQYF
j_call: TRBJ2-3
d_call: .
clone_size: .
v_call: TRBV7-2
cdr3_length: 12

cdr3_nt: TGTGCCAGCAGCTTAGCAGGCCAGGGGGCTGGGGAGCTGTTTTTT
cdr3_aa: CASSLAGQGAGELFF
j_call: TRBJ2-2
d_call: TRBD1
clone_size: .
v_call: TRBV7-9
cdr3_length: 15

cdr3_nt: TGTGCCAGCAGAGGGGGGGGTCCCGAGCAGTACTTC
cdr3_aa: CASRGGGPEQYF
j_call: TRBJ2-7
d_call: .
clone_size: .
v_call: TRBV6-1
cdr3_length: 12

cdr3_nt: TGTGCCAGCAGCCTACCCCGAGGTGGCTACACCTTC
cdr3_aa: CASSLPRGGYTF
j_call: TRBJ1-2
d_call: .
clone_size: .
v_call: TRBV5-6
cdr3_length: 12

cdr3_nt: TGTGCCAGCTCACCACCCTTCGGCCCGGGGGGCGAGCAGTACTTC
cdr3_aa: CASSPPFGPGGEQYF
j_call: TRBJ2-7
d_call: TRBD2
clone_size: .
v_call: TRBV18
cdr3_length: 15

cdr3_nt: TGTGCCAGCAGTCCCGACAGGAACTATGGCTACACCTTC
cdr3_aa: CASSPDRNYGYTF
j_call: TRBJ1-2
d_call: .
clone_size: .
v_call: TRBV6-5
cdr3_length: 13

cdr3_nt: TGTGCTAGTGGTTTGGTACACGGGGACTCCTACAATGAGCAGTTCTTC
cdr3_aa: CASGLVHGDSYNEQFF
j_call: TRBJ2-1
d_call: .
clone_size: .
v_call: TRBV12-5
cdr3_length: 16

cdr3_nt: TGTGCCTGGGCCGGAGGGGATTCACCCCTCCACTTT
cdr3_aa: CAWAGGDSPLHF
j_call: TRBJ1-6
d_call: .
clone_size: .
v_call: TRBV30
cdr3_length: 12

cdr3_nt: TGTGCCAGCAGCTTGATTGAACTTTCTAATGAAAAACTGTTTTTT
cdr3_aa: CASSLIELSNEKLFF
j_call: TRBJ1-4
d_call: .
clone_size: .
v_call: TRBV5-5
cdr3_length: 15

cdr3_nt: TGTGCCAGCAGTGAAGTGGGCGGGGCACTCCGAAACATTCAGTACTTC
cdr3_aa: CASSEVGGALRNIQYF
j_call: TRBJ2-4
d_call: .
clone_size: .
v_call: TRBV6-1
cdr3_length: 16

cdr3_nt: TGTGCCAGCAGTGAAGACAGGTTTGTCGATGAGCAGTTCTTC
cdr3_aa: CASSEDRFVDEQFF
j_call: TRBJ2-1
d_call: .
clone_size: once
v_call: TRBV6-4
cdr3_length: 14

cdr3_nt: TGTGCCAGTAAATCAGAGCGTCAGAATGAAAAACTGTTTTTT
cdr3_aa: CASKSERQNEKLFF
j_call: TRBJ1-4
d_call: .
clone_size: .
v_call: TRBV19
cdr3_length: 14

cdr3_nt: TGCGCCAGCAGCCAAGATGAGCGACGGGATGAGCAGTTCTTC
cdr3_aa: CASSQDERRDEQFF
j_call: TRBJ2-1
d_call: .
clone_size: .
v_call: TRBV4-1
cdr3_length: 14

cdr3_nt: TGTGCCAGCAGTTGGCAAGCGGGGCGCGGCTACACCTTC
cdr3_aa: CASSWQAGRGYTF
j_call: TRBJ1-2
d_call: .
clone_size: .
v_call: TRBV25-1
cdr3_length: 13

cdr3_nt: TGTGCCAGCAGTCGTGTGACAGGGTCGCGGAACACCATATATTTT
cdr3_aa: CASSRVTGSRNTIYF
j_call: TRBJ1-3
d_call: TRBD1
clone_size: .
v_call: TRBV2
cdr3_length: 15

cdr3_nt: TGTGCCAGCACAACCGGGACAGGGGCTGTCGGGCAGTACTTC
cdr3_aa: CASTTGTGAVGQYF
j_call: TRBJ2-7
d_call: TRBD1
clone_size: .
v_call: TRBV7-2
cdr3_length: 14

cdr3_nt: TGTGCCAGCTCACCCCCCAACAGGGGTGGCACCGGGGAGCTGTTTTTT
cdr3_aa: CASSPPNRGGTGELFF
j_call: TRBJ2-2
d_call: TRBD1
clone_size: .
v_call: TRBV18
cdr3_length: 16

cdr3_nt: TGTGCCAGCAACCCTGGGAACGGGAGAGACACCTTC
cdr3_aa: CASNPGNGRDTF
j_call: TRBJ1-2
d_call: .
clone_size: few
v_call: TRBV6-5
cdr3_length: 12

cdr3_nt: TGTGCCAGCAGTTATAGCGAGGTCGAGCAGTACTTC
cdr3_aa: CASSYSEVEQYF
j_call: TRBJ2-7
d_call: .
clone_size: .
v_call: TRBV6-1
cdr3_length: 12

cdr3_nt: TGCGCCAGCAGCTCCGACAGGACTTACACCGGGGAGCTGTTTTTT
cdr3_aa: CASSSDRTYTGELFF
j_call: TRBJ2-2
d_call: .
clone_size: .
v_call: TRBV5-1
cdr3_length: 15

cdr3_nt: TGTGCCAGCAGGCGAACAGGGAGCACTGAAGCTTTCTTT
cdr3_aa: CASRRTGSTEAFF
j_call: TRBJ1-1
d_call: .
clone_size: .
v_call: TRBV5-6
cdr3_length: 13

cdr3_nt: TGTGCCAGCAGCGTAGACGACAGGGGGTATGGCTACACCTTC
cdr3_aa: CASSVDDRGYGYTF
j_call: TRBJ1-2
d_call: TRBD1
clone_size: few
v_call: TRBV9
cdr3_length: 14

cdr3_nt: TGCGCCAGCAGCCAGGATCGACAGGCGACGACCACAGATACGCAGTATTTT
cdr3_aa: CASSQDRQATTTDTQYF
j_call: TRBJ2-3
d_call: .
clone_size: .
v_call: TRBV4-3
cdr3_length: 17

cdr3_nt: TGTGCCAGCAGCCCAGACAGGGCCCACAATCAGCCCCAGCATTTT
cdr3_aa: CASSPDRAHNQPQHF
j_call: TRBJ1-5
d_call: TRBD1
clone_size: .
v_call: TRBV2
cdr3_length: 15

cdr3_nt: TGTGCCAGCAGCCAGGCCCAAGGACAGGGGGGAGGCGCAGATACGCAGTATTTT
cdr3_aa: CASSQAQGQGGGADTQYF
j_call: TRBJ2-3
d_call: TRBD1
clone_size: .
v_call: TRBV14
cdr3_length: 18

cdr3_nt: TGCGCCAGCAGCCTCCGAGGGGGGGGCGAGTACAATGAGCAGTTCTTC
cdr3_aa: CASSLRGGGEYNEQFF
j_call: TRBJ2-1
d_call: .
clone_size: .
v_call: TRBV4-1
cdr3_length: 16

cdr3_nt: TGTGCCAGCAGTGTACAGGGACAATATGGCTACACCTTC
cdr3_aa: CASSVQGQYGYTF
j_call: TRBJ1-2
d_call: .
clone_size: .
v_call: TRBV27
cdr3_length: 13

cdr3_nt: TGTGCCAGCAGTGAAGGTGGGGGCCGACGAGTCTCTAATGAGCAGTTCTTC
cdr3_aa: CASSEGGGRRVSNEQFF
j_call: TRBJ2-1
d_call: .
clone_size: .
v_call: TRBV2
cdr3_length: 17

cdr3_nt: TGTGCCATATCGGGAACAGGGGGGTTAAGTGAGCAGTTCTTC
cdr3_aa: CAISGTGGLSEQFF
j_call: TRBJ2-1
d_call: TRBD1
clone_size: .
v_call: TRBV19
cdr3_length: 14

cdr3_nt: TGTGCCAGCAGCTTACCGCCGACAGGCAAAGGAAGCTCCTACAATGAGCAGTTCTTC
cdr3_aa: CASSLPPTGKGSSYNEQFF
j_call: TRBJ2-1
d_call: .
clone_size: .
v_call: TRBV7-9
cdr3_length: 19